This record looks at one T cell receptor (beta chain) sequence and its context. The CDR3 is 15 residues long. Germline V CDR1 and CDR2: MNHNS, SASEGT. V was pared by 2 bases and J by 0 bases, with 7 bases between. These data are taken from a study of hypomethylating agent response in myelodysplastic syndrome. Turning to the study itself: A diploid cytogenetic profile was most common; mean age roughly 68 +/- 5.8 years.

Some clones are missing from TCRdb's copy, which holds only in-frame ones; the method was immunoSEQ multiplex PCR. In the table there are 2,500 to 3,000 clones, 82% of which are singletons. This chain links TRBV6-1 with TRBJ1-4, with D unclear. The input for sequencing was bone marrow, taken before or after starting hypomethylating agent treatment for myelodysplastic syndrome (not recorded which). The TCR comes from a human donor with myelodysplastic syndrome. The CDR3 region has the DNA TGTGCCAGCAGTGAAATCGGGGCAACTAATGAAAAACTGTTTTTT. It codes for CASSEIGATNEKLFF.